This T cell receptor (beta chain) was identified in a study of T cells after yellow fever vaccination. Making TCR cDNA involved 5'RACE template switching, which added UMIs and a universal primer site. TCRdb recomputed calls from the 5' RACE reads with MiXCR, one row per CDR3 protein. The table records around 120,000 distinct CDR3 sequences, 7.2% of them present only once. From germline, CDR1 is LNHNV and CDR2 YYDKDF (reference sequence). With 10 bases removed from V and 4 bases from J, the gap between germline ends came to 19 bases. The CDR3 totals 14 residues. The study's findings and limits: Bulk-population clonotypes that are abundant could appear as contaminants in FACS-sorted repertoires. Among all clonotypes, a small share was observed in both CD4 and CD8 compartments. Post-booster repertoires contained most primary-vaccination clones again (about 95% CD4, approximately 86% CD8).

For this clonotype: What it binds is not known.

The receptor comes from a man between 18 and 35 years old who received the YFV17D yellow fever vaccine. The sequences come from CD4+ T cells sorted from PBMCs, collected around 45 days after the first yellow fever vaccination. The rearrangement joins TRBV15 to TRBJ1-1; D is perhaps TRBD1 (5 bases). CDR3 nucleotide sequence: TGTGCCAGCGGGGAGGGGCGCTTTCTCACTGAAGCTTTCTTT. It is translated as CASGEGRFLTEAFF.